The 20 T cell receptor beta chains reported below all come from one sample, sequenced in a study of post-analysis software for immune sequencing data. Unique molecular identifiers were carried by the TCR beta cDNA libraries. MiXCR, run by TCRdb on the PCR reads, gives a single entry per CDR3 protein. Among about 540,000 distinct CDR3 sequences listed, approximately 31% were seen once. Antigen specificity for these receptors is unknown. Study-level findings and limits: In patients, about five TRBV segments were more frequent than in controls, with TRBV5-6, TRBV5-1 and TRBV20-1 among them.

The sequenced sample was blood. The receptors come from a girl aged 2-17 years with multiple sclerosis.

This clonotype showed up just a few times. The rearrangement links TRBV15 to TRBJ1-5, with TRBD1 matching 7 bases. Germline V gene data show CDR1 as LNHNV and CDR2 as YYDKDF (reference sequence). Trimming took 5 bases from V and 5 from J; bases not matched to a gene: 12. CDR3 length: 16 amino acids. The CDR3 DNA reads as TGTGCCACCAGCTCGCCCAAGGGAGGGGGCGATCAGCCCCAGCATTTT. The encoded protein is CATSSPKGGGDQPQHF.

This sequence joins TRBV28 and TRBJ1-2; 10 nucleotides line up with TRBD1. The germline V gene encodes CDR1 MDHEN and CDR2 SYDVKM. This CDR3 has 15 residues. Trimming at V came to 5 bases and at J to 3 bases, leaving 6 bases not matched to a gene. The CDR3 DNA reads as TGTGCCAGCAGTCAGGGGACAGGGGCCGACTATGGCTACACCTTC. Translation: CASSQGTGADYGYTF.

This clonotype appeared a few times. The CDR3 nucleotides read TGCGCCAGCAGCTGGAGCGGGGGGGAAGAGACCCAGTACTTC. It translates to CASSWSGGEETQYF. V and J are TRBV5-1 and TRBJ2-5, with 10 bases fitting TRBD2. The ends lost 3 bases at V and 3 bases at J; junction bases unmatched: 2. There are 14 residues in the CDR3. Germline loops: CDR1 SGHRS, CDR2 YFSETQ. The full variable domain, rest sourced from reference TRBV5-1 and TRBJ2-5, is KAGVTQTPRYLIKTRGQQVTLSCSPISGHRSVSWYQQTPGQGLQFLFEYFSETQRNKGNFPGRFSGRQFSNSRSEMNVSTLELGDSALYLCASSWSGGEETQYFGPGTRLLVL.

This chain joins TRBV29-1 and TRBJ2-5, with D perhaps matching TRBD1 or TRBD2 (5 bases each). The V and J ends lost 4 bases and 2 bases respectively, with 29 bases between them. Germline V gene sequence: CDR1 SQVTM, CDR2 ANQGSEA. The CDR3 covers 19 residues. The CDR3 is CSVGRWDGPSKDFQETQYF. CDR3 DNA sequence: TGCAGCGTTGGAAGGTGGGACGGGCCGAGCAAAGACTTTCAAGAGACCCAGTACTTC.

This clonotype has only a few counts. This chain connects TRBV18 to TRBJ1-1; a weak D match, TRBD1 (5 bases). Germline assignment: CDR1 KGHSH and CDR2 LQKENI. Trimming stripped 1 base from V and 0 bases from J, with 9 bases between. CDR3 size: 15 residues. CDR3 in amino acids: CASSPQGPMNTEAFF. The CDR3 DNA reads as TGTGCCAGCTCACCACAGGGGCCTATGAACACTGAAGCTTTCTTT.

The chain joins TRBV12-5 to TRBJ2-5; tentatively, D is TRBD2 (5 bases). The V and J ends lost 9 bases and 8 bases respectively, with 19 bases between them. Germline V gives CDR1 LGHNT, CDR2 FRNRAP. The CDR3 spans 13 residues. The CDR3, as DNA: TGTGCTAGGGGCCGGCTACCCTCTAGCACCCAGTACTTC. Translated: CARGRLPSSTQYF.

This clonotype came up a few times. The gene calls are TRBV4-2 and TRBJ2-5; D might be TRBD1 or TRBD2, each matching 5 bases. Looked up from germline, CDR1 is LGHNA and CDR2 is YNFKEQ. V lost 0 bases and J lost 7, with 18 bases in between. The CDR3 covers 16 residues. DNA of the CDR3: TGTGCCAGCAGCCAAGATTTAGCAGGGAAGGAGGCGACCCAGTACTTC. Protein sequence: CASSQDLAGKEATQYF.

The chain has TRBV12-3 or TRBV12-4 and TRBJ2-5, with D unresolved. The CDR3 runs 14 residues. V was pared by 2 bases and J by 5 bases, with 12 bases between. CDR3 nucleotides: TGTGCCAGCAGTTTAAGTCCTAGATCGGAGACCCAGTACTTC. It is translated as CASSLSPRSETQYF.

This clonotype was recorded a few times. The CDR3 DNA reads as TGTGCCAGCAGTGCCGACGGAGGCTTACGCTACACCTTC. Translation gives CASSADGGLRYTF. This chain connects TRBV6-4 to TRBJ1-2; D call uncertain. The germline CDR1 and CDR2 sequences are MRHNA and SNTAGT. The ends were cut back, 4 bases at V and 9 bases at J, with 15 bases in the middle. The CDR3 totals 13 residues.

This clonotype was detected a few times. V is TRBV6-5 and J is TRBJ2-7; 8 positions agree with TRBD2. The V and J ends lost 3 bases and 4 bases, in that order; junction bases with no gene match: 11. The CDR3 has 16 residues. Germline V gene data show CDR1 as MNHEY and CDR2 as SVGAGI. CDR3 sequence: CASSYGPSGGRYEQYF. Here the CDR3 DNA reads TGTGCCAGCAGTTATGGCCCCTCGGGAGGGCGATACGAGCAGTACTTC.

This chain joins TRBV28 and TRBJ1-1; 8 bases fit TRBD1. The CDR3 is 14 residues long. The V gene end was trimmed by 3 bases and the J gene end by 3 bases; junction bases not matched to a gene: 3. Germline CDR1 and CDR2: MDHEN and SYDVKM. The DNA of the CDR3 is TGTGCCAGCAGTTTCTTGACAGGGGACACTGAAGCTTTCTTT. It yields the protein CASSFLTGDTEAFF.

This clonotype was recorded only once. V is TRBV4-1 and J is TRBJ1-5; TRBD1 aligns across 7 bases. With 4 bases clipped from V and 5 bases from J, the junction kept 5 bases outside the gene matches. The germline V gene encodes CDR1 MGHRA and CDR2 YSYEKL. The CDR3 totals 14 residues. The CDR3 reads CASSPRTGHQPQHF. The CDR3 DNA sequence: TGCGCCAGCAGCCCACGGACAGGCCATCAGCCCCAGCATTTT.

The chain recombines TRBV20-1 with TRBJ2-2, with 10 bases aligning to TRBD1. Losses at the gene ends were 1 base for V and 5 bases for J; bases not matched to a gene: 4. Germline V gene lookup returns CDR1 DFQATT and CDR2 SNEGSKA (reference sequence). The CDR3 is 15 residues long. In DNA form, the CDR3 reads TGCAGTGCTAGAGGCGGGACAGGGGAGACCGGGGAGCTGTTTTTT. Translating it yields CSARGGTGETGELFF.

The CDR3 protein is CSAGTGLWGYTF. DNA of the CDR3: TGCAGTGCTGGGACGGGGCTATGGGGCTACACCTTC. The chain uses TRBV20-1 and TRBJ1-2; maybe TRBD1 (5 bases). The germline V gene encodes CDR1 DFQATT and CDR2 SNEGSKA (reference sequence). There are 12 residues in the CDR3. The V end was cut by 5 bases, the J end by 8 bases, with 15 bases between.

This clonotype was counted at least ten times. The chain is built from TRBV5-5 and TRBJ2-3; D is ambiguous. V dropped 4 bases and J dropped 2 bases, with 11 bases sitting between them. The length of the CDR3 is 14 residues. CDR1 SGHKS and CDR2 YYEKEE come from the germline V gene (reference sequence). The CDR3 DNA is TGTGCCAGCAGCCCCCAAGGTTCCACAGATACGCAGTATTTT. It specifies CASSPQGSTDTQYF. Complete variable domain (other parts from reference TRBV5-5 and TRBJ2-3): DAGVTQSPTHLIKTRGQQVTLRCSPISGHKSVSWYQQVLGQGPQFIFQYYEKEERGRGNFPDRFSARQFPNYSSELNVNALLLGDSALYLCASSPQGSTDTQYFGPGTRLTVL.

The chain is built from TRBV27 and TRBJ2-7; D is undetermined. CDR3 size: 11 residues. The V and J ends lost 6 bases and 1 base respectively, with 4 bases between them. In germline, CDR1 is MNHEY, CDR2 SMNVEV (reference sequence). The CDR3 DNA is TGTGCCAGCAGGGATTCCTACGAGCAGTACTTC. Protein sequence: CASRDSYEQYF.

The chain couples TRBV4-1 to TRBJ1-1; D perhaps matches TRBD1 (5 bases). The CDR3 sequence is 15 residues long. Per germline, CDR1 MGHRA and CDR2 YSYEKL. Trimming cost V 3 bases and J 5 bases, with 16 bases left between them. CDR3 amino acids: CASSHHTPGRTEAFF. For the CDR3, the DNA is TGCGCCAGCAGCCACCACACCCCAGGGAGAACTGAAGCTTTCTTT.

This clonotype was recorded a few times. The chain couples TRBV6-1 to TRBJ2-3, with 8 bases lining up with TRBD2. V shed 6 bases, J shed 4 bases, and the junction held 15 bases outside the gene matches. CDR1 and CDR2 (germline): MNHNS, SASEGT. CDR3 length: 17 residues. In DNA, the CDR3 is TGTGCCAGCAGAGCTGACCCGGGACTAGGGGCTGCAGATACGCAGTATTTT. This gives the protein CASRADPGLGAADTQYF.

V and J are TRBV20-1 and TRBJ1-1, with a weak D call TRBD1 (6 bases). V was clipped by 7 bases and J by 1 base, with 19 bases between them. Per the germline V gene, CDR1 is DFQATT and CDR2 is SNEGSKA (reference sequence). The CDR3 covers 15 residues. CDR3 DNA sequence: TGCAGTGGTCGGGATAGGGGGACTGAGAACACTGAAGCTTTCTTT. Its protein is CSGRDRGTENTEAFF.

The chain links TRBV12-3 or TRBV12-4 to TRBJ2-5, with TRBD1 matching 9 bases. V lost 6 bases and J lost 11; bases outside the gene matches: 16. The CDR3 is 15 amino acids. Here the CDR3 reads CASSPNRGLGNEQYF. The CDR3 region has the DNA TGTGCCAGCAGCCCAAACAGGGGGCTTGGCAATGAGCAGTACTTC.